This T cell receptor beta chain was found in a study of shared T cell receptors in the human thymus. Produced via immunoSEQ multiplex PCR; TCRdb's table is partial and in-frame only. The sample holds hundreds of thousands of clones, more than 75% seen once. The CDR3 covers 12 residues. Trimming took off 5 bases at V and 2 bases at J, with 6 bases between the two ends. Germline CDR1 is MGHRA and CDR2 is YSYEKL. In addition, the sample was reused for a study of human thymus T cells. That paper states: The donors were infants in Finland with congenital heart defects, otherwise immunologically healthy. From resections taken during corrective heart surgery, the thymus tissue was obtained. Thymic and blood repertoires appeared to show biased V and J gene usage. Unrelated individuals reportedly shared highly overlapping thymic TCR repertoires.

The chain is built from TRBV4-1 and TRBJ1-2; D is uncertain. The TCR comes from a boy under two years old with a congenital heart defect. What was sequenced was thymocytes. CDR3: CASSYGNYGYTF. The DNA for the CDR3 is TGCGCCAGCAGCTACGGGAACTATGGCTACACCTTC.